The entry that follows covers one T cell receptor beta chain sequence. Germline CDR1 and CDR2: LGHDT and YNNKEL (reference sequence). Losses at the gene ends were 3 bases for V and 11 bases for J; bases not matched to a gene: 6. CDR3 length: 12 residues. Using its own MiXCR run on the RACE reads, TCRdb lists one record per CDR3 protein. The sample holds about 380,000 distinct CDR3 sequences, approximately 5.1% seen once. Time point indicated: patch test 1, 2 weeks after DPC sensitization. Treatment defined: therapeutic diphenylcyclopropenone sensitization with weekly scalp DPC. These data are taken from a study of human T cells and chemical hapten exposure.

The rearrangement joins TRBV3-1 to TRBJ1-1; 7 bases map to TRBD1. The TCR originated in a woman aged 50 to 60 with alopecia areata. Some clones in this sample may be carry-over from other donors' samples. The input for sequencing was whole blood, taken in connection with sensitization to the hapten diphenylcyclopropenone (DPC). CDR3 loop: CASSQRQGNAFF. CDR3 nucleotides: TGTGCCAGCAGCCAGCGACAGGGTAACGCTTTCTTT.